What follows are 14 T cell receptor beta chains derived from one specimen sequenced in a study of control samples from healthy donors and cancer patients. Using immunoSEQ multiplex PCR, the repertoire was profiled, and TCRdb retains in-frame clones only, with some absent. The data contain tens of thousands of clones, approximately 93% of them seen just once; the ten biggest clones take up about 1.5%. What was sequenced was blood. The receptors stem from a young woman in good health.

This clone was observed a single time. The rearrangement links TRBV4-1 to TRBJ2-1, with 9 bases aligning to TRBD2. V lost 1 base and J lost 6; bases outside the gene matches: 7. The CDR3 is 16 amino acids. Germline V CDR1 and CDR2: MGHRA, YSYEKL. CDR3 residues: CASSQGSGGFINEQFF. The CDR3 DNA reads TGCGCCAGCAGCCAAGGGAGCGGGGGGTTTATCAATGAGCAGTTCTTC.

The chain couples TRBV7-9 to TRBJ1-3, with D uncertain. V was pared by 0 bases and J by 0 bases, with 18 bases between. Germline CDR1 and CDR2: SEHNR and FQNEAQ (reference sequence). The CDR3 has 19 amino acids. The CDR3 is CASSLALMEVRASGNTIYF. The CDR3 bases are TGTGCCAGCAGCTTAGCTCTAATGGAGGTCCGGGCCTCTGGAAACACCATATATTTT. Complete variable domain (other parts from reference TRBV7-9 and TRBJ1-3): DTGVSQNPRHKITKRGQNVTFRCDPISEHNRLYWYRQTLGQGPEFLTYFQNEAQLEKSRLLSDRFSAERPKGSFSTLEIQRTEQGDSAMYLCASSLALMEVRASGNTIYFGEGSWLTVV.

This sequence joins TRBV5-1 and TRBJ1-1; the D gene is possibly TRBD1 (6 bases). The V and J ends lost 3 bases and 3 bases respectively, with 9 bases between them. The germline V gene encodes CDR1 SGHRS and CDR2 YFSETQ. The CDR3 loop spans 13 amino acids. As DNA, the CDR3 is TGCGCCAGCAGCTCCGACAGGTACACTGAAGCTTTCTTT. It is translated as CASSSDRYTEAFF.

The chain links TRBV6-1 to TRBJ1-5; 8 nucleotides match TRBD1. V trimming: 6 bases; J trimming: 2 bases; junction bases outside the gene matches: 6. The CDR3 sequence is 15 residues long. The germline gives CDR1 MNHNS, CDR2 SASEGT. This CDR3 reads CASSGQGGGNQPQHF. CDR3 nucleotide sequence: TGTGCCAGCAGCGGACAGGGAGGGGGCAATCAGCCCCAGCATTTT.

This clone was detected only once. CDR3 DNA sequence: TGTGCCAGCAGACCGGTCTTAGGGGCAGGGGGCTATAATTCACCCCTCCACTTT. The encoded protein is CASRPVLGAGGYNSPLHF. The chain is built from TRBV2 and TRBJ1-6, with 7 positions matching TRBD1. V lost 6 bases, J lost 3 bases, and 14 bases stayed unmatched. The CDR3 totals 18 residues. CDR1 and CDR2 from the germline V gene are SNHLY and FYNNEI.

The rearrangement uses TRBV18 and TRBJ1-1; the D is unclear. The germline V gene has CDR1 KGHSH and CDR2 LQKENI. V was cut by 3 bases and J by 6 bases, with 8 bases left in between. This CDR3 has 12 residues. The CDR3 region is CASSPVTAEAFF. CDR3 DNA: TGTGCCAGCTCACCGGTCACAGCTGAAGCTTTCTTT.

The sample holds a few counts of this clone. The chain employs TRBV2 and TRBJ1-2; the D gene is possibly TRBD1 (5 bases). CDR1 is SNHLY, CDR2 FYNNEI, per germline. V dropped 10 bases and J dropped 3 bases, with 15 bases sitting between them. This CDR3 contains 13 residues. The CDR3 sequence is CAIRVREDYGYTF. CDR3 coding DNA: TGTGCCATCAGGGTCAGGGAGGACTATGGCTACACCTTC.

The V gene is TRBV4-1, the J gene TRBJ2-3; 10 bases agree with TRBD1. The CDR3 is 17 amino acids. V lost 2 bases and J lost 3; bases outside the gene matches: 8. The V gene's germline CDR1 is MGHRA and CDR2 YSYEKL. The DNA of the CDR3 is TGCGCCAGCAGCCAAAAGGGCCGGGACAGGGGTACAGATACGCAGTATTTT. It encodes CASSQKGRDRGTDTQYF.

CDR3 loop: CASSPAPGLDYNEQFF. CDR3 sequence (DNA): TGTGCCAGCAGCCCGGCCCCGGGACTAGACTACAATGAGCAGTTCTTC. This chain connects TRBV7-3 to TRBJ2-1, with TRBD2 identical over 8 bases. The V gene end was trimmed by 5 bases and the J gene end by 3 bases; junction bases not matched to a gene: 9. From germline, CDR1 is SGHTA and CDR2 FQGTGA. This CDR3 region has 16 residues.

The CDR3 is CASRPGTGKYNEQFF. The CDR3 nucleotides are TGTGCCAGCAGGCCTGGGACAGGGAAATACAATGAGCAGTTCTTC. The V gene is TRBV28, the J gene TRBJ2-1; 9 bases line up with TRBD1. V trimming: 6 bases; J trimming: 4 bases; junction bases outside the gene matches: 7. CDR1 and CDR2 from the germline V gene are MDHEN and SYDVKM. The length of the CDR3 is 15 residues.

The chain uses TRBV2 and TRBJ2-5; D gene uncertain. CDR1 SNHLY and CDR2 FYNNEI come from the germline V gene. Trimming cost V 1 base and J 6 bases, with 0 bases left between them. This CDR3 has 10 residues. The CDR3: CASSEETQYF. For the CDR3, the DNA is TGTGCCAGCAGTGAAGAGACCCAGTACTTC.

The CDR3 loop is CASSFGWGGWNEQYF. The CDR3, as DNA: TGTGCCAGCAGCTTCGGGTGGGGGGGCTGGAACGAGCAGTACTTC. J is TRBJ2-7 and V is TRBV7-9; TRBD2 is a possible D gene (7 bases). V was pared by 3 bases and J by 5 bases, with 17 bases between. The CDR3 has 15 amino acids. The germline V gene encodes CDR1 SEHNR and CDR2 FQNEAQ (reference sequence).

The rearrangement joins TRBV3-1 (or the pseudogene TRBV3-2) to TRBJ2-1; tentative D call: TRBD1 (6 bases). The CDR3 contains 13 residues. Germline V CDR1 and CDR2: LGHDT, YNNKEL (reference sequence). Deletions cut 5 bases from V and 10 bases from J, with 15 bases between. The DNA for the CDR3 is TGTGCCAGCAGCTTCCGACAGGCAAAAGAGCAGTTCTTC. Translation gives CASSFRQAKEQFF.

This clone was seen a single time. J is TRBJ1-2 and V is TRBV6-1; D is possibly TRBD1 (5 bases). The CDR3 has 15 residues. CDR1 and CDR2 (germline): MNHNS, SASEGT. Trimming removed 2 bases from V and 2 bases from J, with 12 bases in between. The CDR3 loop is CASSEPPGKNYGYTF. CDR3 sequence (DNA): TGTGCCAGCAGTGAACCGCCAGGGAAGAACTATGGCTACACCTTC.